The 7 T cell receptor beta chains given below trace back to one sample, sequenced in a study of tumor-infiltrating lymphocytes in oesophageal squamous cell carcinoma. TCRdb processed the PCR reads anew with MiXCR; each CDR3 protein has one entry. The data contain approximately 20,000 distinct CDR3 sequences, under 45% of them seen just once; the ten biggest clones take up over 10%. Material for sequencing was esophageal tumor tissue. These receptors originate from a male donor with esophageal squamous cell carcinoma.

The rearrangement links TRBV7-4 to TRBJ2-7; 15 bases fit TRBD2. The CDR3 has 17 residues. The V and J ends lost 1 base and 7 bases, in that order; junction bases with no gene match: 8. CDR1 is SGHVT, CDR2 SQSDAQ, per germline. CDR3 sequence: CASSLGTSGRGTGEQYF. The DNA for the CDR3 is TGTGCCAGCAGCTTAGGGACTAGCGGGAGGGGGACAGGGGAGCAGTACTTC.

This clonotype occurred many times. The chain links TRBV5-1 to TRBJ1-5; the D is unclear. The CDR3 contains 15 residues. V lost 0 bases and J lost 4, with 11 bases in between. Germline loops: CDR1 SGHRS, CDR2 YFSETQ. The CDR3 region has the DNA TGCGCCAGCAGCTTGGCCCCAGGTCGAAATCAGCCCCAGCATTTT. It yields the protein CASSLAPGRNQPQHF.

This clonotype rates as medium-sized (0.01 to 0.1%). The gene calls are TRBV7-8 and TRBJ1-5, with D possibly being TRBD1 (5 bases). From germline, CDR1 is SGHVS and CDR2 FQNEAQ. CDR3 size: 15 residues. Trimming left V 6 bases short and J 6 bases short, with 18 bases between. The CDR3 is CASSGAPDRSQPQHF. The CDR3 bases are TGTGCCAGCAGTGGGGCACCAGATAGGAGTCAGCCCCAGCATTTT.

The sample holds a few counts of this clonotype. This rearrangement joins TRBV28 to TRBJ2-5, with D perhaps given as TRBD1 or TRBD2 (5 bases each). The J call may not be correct, given that the DNA end is closer to TRBJ2-1. Germline lookup yields CDR1 MDHEN and CDR2 SYDVKM. The CDR3 extends over 14 amino acids. CDR3 in amino acids: CASSWGREQETQFF. The DNA for the CDR3 is TGTGCCAGCAGTTGGGGACGGGAACAAGAGACCCAGTTCTTC.

With respect to this clonotype: No conserved phenylalanine or tryptophan is present at the end of the CDR3, so a read error is the likely explanation. The DNA is left out, because the CDR3 cannot be placed on it with certainty; the CDR3 is given as TCRdb lists it. The chain recombines TRBV7-6 with TRBJ2-6; TRBD2 reflects the table's D call only, with no check against the DNA. The CDR3 is made up of 17 amino acids, end residues included. Germline V gene sequence: CDR1 SGHVS, CDR2 FNYEAQ. This chain's CDR3 is CASSPGTTYSYEQYFGA.

This clonotype appeared many times. A read error may be the cause here, since a much bigger clone is one base away. V gene TRBV7-9 combines with J gene TRBJ2-7; 7 nucleotides match TRBD1. This CDR3 is built from 15 residues. V was pared by 1 base and J by 7 bases, with 10 bases of the junction left unmatched. The V gene's germline CDR1 is SEHNR and CDR2 FQNEAQ (reference sequence). The CDR3 here is CASSLVLGAGGEQYF. CDR3 nucleotide sequence: TGTGCCAGCAGCTTAGTTTTGGGGGCAGGGGGTGAGCAGTACTTC.

This clonotype has more than one count but fewer than ten. A much larger clonotype is one base distant, so this may be a read error. This chain joins TRBV10-2 and TRBJ2-5; TRBD1 aligns across 8 bases. The J call may be incorrect, as the DNA end agrees better with TRBJ2-1. From germline, CDR1 is WSHSY and CDR2 SAAADI. The CDR3 totals 15 residues. The CDR3 spells CASSESGQGGETQFF. CDR3 DNA: TGCGCCAGCAGTGAGTCAGGACAGGGTGGAGAGACCCAGTTCTTC.